These 5 T cell receptor beta chains were sequenced from one sample in a study of T-cell reconstitution after alpha-beta-depleted transplantation in children. Unique molecular identifiers tagged the TCRbeta library. TCRdb ran MiXCR on the PCR reads and lists one entry per CDR3 protein. Here the sample spans about 640,000 distinct CDR3 sequences, over 10% being singletons. Source: PBMCs, mostly from graft donor cells, taken 360 days after TCRalphabeta/CD19-depleted stem cell transplant. Receptors were obtained from a male patient younger than 18 who had a stem cell transplant for acute myeloid leukemia, so the T cells may come from the graft donor.

This clonotype was seen repeatedly, ten times or more. The V call is TRBV7-3, the J call TRBJ1-1, with 7 bases fitting TRBD1. J lost 5 bases, V lost 2 bases, and 5 bases had no gene match. The CDR3 is made up of 14 amino acids. Germline loops: CDR1 SGHTA, CDR2 FQGTGA. CDR3 sequence: CASSLEGARTEAFF. CDR3 sequence (DNA): TGTGCCAGCAGCTTAGAGGGGGCGCGGACTGAAGCTTTCTTT.

The V call is TRBV24-1, the J call TRBJ2-2; the D gene is possibly TRBD2 (7 bases). The CDR3 is made up of 15 amino acids. V lost 7 bases and J lost 7, with 18 bases in between. From germline, CDR1 is KGHDR and CDR2 SFDVKD. In nucleotides, the CDR3 is TGTGCCACCAGCCGTACGGGGGGCGAGGACGGGGAGCTGTTTTTT. Its protein product is CATSRTGGEDGELFF.

CDR3 amino acids: CSVDLEDEQFF. The DNA for the CDR3 is TGCAGCGTTGATTTGGAGGATGAGCAGTTCTTC. The J gene is TRBJ2-1, the V gene TRBV29-1, with D tentatively TRBD2 (5 bases). The ends were cut back, 3 bases at V and 8 bases at J, with 8 bases in the middle. The CDR3 covers 11 residues. Germline-derived CDR1 and CDR2 are SQVTM and ANQGSEA.

The chain couples TRBV6-5 to TRBJ2-1, with D perhaps being TRBD1 or TRBD2 (5 bases each). Germline V gene lookup returns CDR1 MNHEY and CDR2 SVGAGI. The CDR3 totals 15 residues. V was clipped by 5 bases and J by 0 bases, with 11 bases between them. The CDR3 DNA is TGTGCCAGCAGTAGGGACCCGAGCTCCTACAATGAGCAGTTCTTC. Translating it yields CASSRDPSSYNEQFF.

This clonotype appeared many times. The chain carries TRBV28 and TRBJ2-1, with 7 bases that match TRBD1. V lost 5 bases and J lost 6; bases outside the gene matches: 7. CDR1 and CDR2 (germline): MDHEN, SYDVKM. This CDR3 has 14 amino acids. DNA for the CDR3: TGTGCCAGCAGTCCCCCGGACAGGCCCAATGAGCAGTTCTTC. It encodes CASSPPDRPNEQFF.